This T cell receptor (beta chain) was captured by sequencing in a study of shared clonotypes between healthy human individuals. In its sample, this clone was seen once. The same CDR3 can be traced to other DNA sequences in this sample. The CDR3 runs to 15 residues. CDR1 is SGHNT and CDR2 is YYREEE in the germline V gene (reference sequence). J lost 4 bases, V lost 0 bases, and 4 bases had no gene match. Assay execution proceeded at the deep level. The repertoire was sequenced with immunoSEQ multiplex PCR; TCRdb's copy has only in-frame clones and lacks some. The table lists 2,500,000 or so clones, approximately 94% of them singletons. Adults of Caucasian background living in Nashville, Tennessee made up all donors. Splitting of CD4+ cells produced CD45RA+ naive and CD45RA-negative memory subsets.

Material: naive CD4+ T cells sorted from blood. Subset of the sample: CD45RA+ positively selected. The chain combines TRBV5-4 with TRBJ1-3, with 7 nucleotides matching TRBD1. The TCR was taken from a man aged 18 to 29 in good health. The CDR3 protein is CASSLDRGSGNTIYF. The CDR3 DNA sequence: TGTGCCAGCAGCTTGGACAGGGGTTCGGGAAACACCATATATTTT.